Listed below are T cell receptor beta chains from one sample, sequenced in a study of cytomegalovirus exposure and HLA in healthy donors. TCRdb's copy holds only in-frame clones and misses some; the assay was immunoSEQ multiplex PCR. The data show approximately 160,000 clones, around 82% seen once. Sequences were obtained from PBMCs. These receptors all come from a male donor in good health and CMV-seronegative. Both conserved end residues are part of each CDR3. The D gene is left open where the match is weak. Some rows have no size entry. The others give once, few or many, or a class for an expanded clone.

clone_size | j_call | v_call | d_call | cdr3_nt | cdr3_aa
once | TRBJ2-1 | TRBV11-3 | - | TGTGCCAGCAGCTTACGTTTCGGCGGGATCATCAATGAGCAGTTCTTC | CASSLRFGGIINEQFF
- | TRBJ1-1 | TRBV9 | - | TGTGCCAGCAGCGTGACGGAGGGGAGGGCAGGCACTGAAGCTTTCTTT | CASSVTEGRAGTEAFF
- | TRBJ2-1 | TRBV6-6 | TRBD2 | TGTGCCAGCACCGATGACACCGGGACTAGCGGGAGTGTAGGGTTCTTC | CASTDDTGTSGSVGFF
- | TRBJ1-5 | TRBV15 | - | TGTGCCACCAGCAGACCCCCCAGGGGTCGGAATCAGCCCCAGCATTTT | CATSRPPRGRNQPQHF
- | TRBJ2-2 | TRBV4-1 | - | TGCGCCAGCAGCCCACCGACTAGCGGGGAGCTGTTTTTT | CASSPPTSGELFF
- | TRBJ1-2 | TRBV2 | - | TGTGCCAGCAGTGATGGGGGGAGTTATGGCTACACCTTC | CASSDGGSYGYTF
- | TRBJ2-7 | TRBV27 | TRBD2 | TGTGCCAGCAGTTTCGCGGGGGACTACGAGCAGTACTTC | CASSFAGDYEQYF
- | TRBJ1-1 | TRBV10-3 | - | TGTGCCATCAGCCTACAGAAGGTCGGTGTGGACACTGAAGCTTTCTTT | CAISLQKVGVDTEAFF
- | TRBJ1-1 | TRBV6-5 | - | TGTGCCAGCAGTTCACAAGGGGCCGCTGAAGCTTTCTTT | CASSSQGAAEAFF
- | TRBJ1-1 | TRBV7-3 | TRBD1 | TGTGCCAGCAGCTCTCGACAGGGCCTCAGCGAAGCTTTCTTT | CASSSRQGLSEAFF
- | TRBJ2-7 | TRBV19 | - | TGTGCCAGTAGCCCGGCGGGTAGCGGAAGATCCTACGAGCAGTACTTC | CASSPAGSGRSYEQYF
- | TRBJ1-2 | TRBV20-1 | - | TGCAGTGTTGGGCTGGGTGGCTACACCTTC | CSVGLGGYTF
- | TRBJ2-1 | TRBV5-5 | TRBD2 | TGTGCCAGCAGCTTGGGGACTAGCATTGATGAGCAGTTCTTC | CASSLGTSIDEQFF
- | TRBJ1-6 | TRBV19 | TRBD1 | TGTGCCAGTATATCAGGGGGCTCCTATAATTCACCCCTCCACTTT | CASISGGSYNSPLHF
- | TRBJ1-5 | TRBV7-9 | - | TGTTCCAGCAGCTTAGCTGAAGGACAGATACTGAGTAGCAATCAGCCCCAGCATTTT | CSSSLAEGQILSSNQPQHF
- | TRBJ1-1 | TRBV19 | - | TGTGCCAGTAGTATAGGACAGGCGAACACTGAAGCTTTCTTT | CASSIGQANTEAFF
few | TRBJ2-6 | TRBV4-2 | - | TGTGCCAGCAGCCAATTAGAGAGCGACTCTGGGGCCAACGTCCTGACTTTC | CASSQLESDSGANVLTF
- | TRBJ2-5 | TRBV19 | TRBD2 | TGTGCCAGTAGTATTGCGGGAGGACAAGAGACCCAGTACTTC | CASSIAGGQETQYF
- | TRBJ1-1 | TRBV5-1 | TRBD1 | TGCGCCAGCAGCTTGGAGGGGGCGAACACTGAAGCTTTCTTT | CASSLEGANTEAFF
- | TRBJ2-2 | TRBV19 | - | TGTGCCAGTAGTATACGGGGGAGTCAGGTTGGCGGGGAGCTGTTTTTT | CASSIRGSQVGGELFF
- | TRBJ1-1 | TRBV6-1 | - | TGTGCCAGCGGACAGCGGAGTTTGACGGGCACTGAAGCTTTCTTT | CASGQRSLTGTEAFF
- | TRBJ2-3 | TRBV18 | - | TGTGCCAGCTCACCACGACAGGGCACAGATACGCAGTATTTT | CASSPRQGTDTQYF
once | TRBJ1-1 | TRBV11-2 | - | TGTGCCAGCAGCCATGGGGGCCGCTTGGATGCTTTCTTT | CASSHGGRLDAFF
- | TRBJ2-6 | TRBV29-1 | TRBD1 | TGCAGCGTCCGGGACAGGGCTGGCTCTGGGGCCAACGTCCTGACTTTC | CSVRDRAGSGANVLTF
few | TRBJ2-7 | TRBV11-2 | TRBD2 | TGTGCCAGCAGCTCGAACGTAGCGGGACCCTACGAGCAGTACTTC | CASSSNVAGPYEQYF
- | TRBJ1-1 | TRBV2 | - | TGTGCCAGCAGTCTACAGGGACTGAACACTGAAGCTTTCTTT | CASSLQGLNTEAFF
- | TRBJ2-7 | TRBV2 | - | TGTGCCAGCAGCGAAGACAGCCGATCATCCTACGAGCAGTACTTC | CASSEDSRSSYEQYF
- | TRBJ2-1 | TRBV5-1 | - | TGCGCCAGCAGCCCCGAGACAGAGCAGTTCTTC | CASSPETEQFF
- | TRBJ1-6 | TRBV14 | - | TGTGCCAGCAGCCAAGCGGGGGGTGCCCGAAATAATTCACCCCTCCACTTT | CASSQAGGARNNSPLHF
- | TRBJ1-6 | TRBV6-1 | - | TGTGCCAGCAGTCAAGGAGGGTGGCAGGGGAAAAGGACCTATAATTCACCCCTCCACTTT | CASSQGGWQGKRTYNSPLHF
- | TRBJ2-2 | TRBV6-4 | - | TGTGCCAGCAAGAGGGCGAACACCGGGGAGCTGTTTTTT | CASKRANTGELFF
- | TRBJ2-1 | TRBV6-1 | - | TGTGCCAGCAGTGTGACAGGCTGGGACCCATACAATGAGCAGTTCTTC | CASSVTGWDPYNEQFF
- | TRBJ2-7 | TRBV5-4 | - | TGTGCCAGCAGCTTTCCGGGAACCTACGAGCAGTACTTC | CASSFPGTYEQYF
- | TRBJ1-5 | TRBV28 | TRBD1 | TGTGCCAGCCATACAGGGGGCATAAATCAGCCCCAGCATTTT | CASHTGGINQPQHF
- | TRBJ2-7 | TRBV4-1 | - | TGCGCCAGCAGCCAAGATCCCCCCGACGAGCAGTACTTC | CASSQDPPDEQYF
- | TRBJ1-4 | TRBV18 | - | TGTGCCAGCTCACCCCCCATTGGGAGAAAAGTGGAAAAACTGTTTTTT | CASSPPIGRKVEKLFF
- | TRBJ2-3 | TRBV28 | - | TGTGCCACAACGGGGGACAGCACAGATACGCAGTATTTT | CATTGDSTDTQYF
- | TRBJ2-2 | TRBV5-1 | - | TGCGCCAGCAGCTTGGCGGCGGGGACAGCGAACACCGGGGAGCTGTTTTTT | CASSLAAGTANTGELFF
- | TRBJ1-6 | TRBV5-6 | TRBD1 | TGTGCCAGCAGCAACCGTTGGGACAGGGTTAATTCACCCCTCCACTTT | CASSNRWDRVNSPLHF
- | TRBJ2-7 | TRBV9 | TRBD1 | TGTGCCAGCAGCACCTACCCAGGGGGCGCCCTGGGGGTGGGGAACGAGCAGTACTTC | CASSTYPGGALGVGNEQYF
- | TRBJ2-7 | TRBV5-6 | TRBD2 | TGTGCCAGCAGCTTAAATAGCGGGAGGCCCGGCTCCTACGAGCAGTACTTC | CASSLNSGRPGSYEQYF
- | TRBJ1-1 | TRBV2 | - | TGTGCCAGCAGTGAATTGGGCGGGAGGACTGAAGCTTTCTTT | CASSELGGRTEAFF
- | TRBJ1-1 | TRBV6-5 | TRBD1 | TGTGCCAGCAGTCCGACAGGGTCACGGACTGAAGCTTTCTTT | CASSPTGSRTEAFF